The 30 T cell receptor beta chains in this list originate from one sample, sequenced in a study of blood T cell repertoires in COVID-19. TCRdb's copy holds only in-frame clones and misses some; the assay was immunoSEQ multiplex PCR. Among some 160,000 clones listed, around four fifths were seen once. The specimen sequenced was PBMCs or T cells enriched from blood (not recorded which). The receptors derive from a woman in her forties who had recovered from COVID-19.

The chain uses TRBV5-6 and TRBJ1-5; D not certain. V was cut by 4 bases and J by 0 bases, with 17 bases left in between. From germline, CDR1 is SGHDT and CDR2 YYEEEE. The CDR3 runs to 17 residues. The chain's CDR3 is CASSSGPERYSNQPQHF. CDR3 bases: TGTGCCAGCAGCAGCGGGCCTGAAAGATATAGCAATCAGCCCCAGCATTTT.

The rearrangement links TRBV6-2 or TRBV6-3 to TRBJ1-1; possibly TRBD1 for D (5 bases). V dropped 4 bases and J dropped 5 bases, with 17 bases sitting between them. CDR3 size: 15 residues. Germline V gives CDR1 MNHEY, CDR2 SVGEGT. CDR3 nucleotide sequence: TGTGCCAGCAGTTCGGAGTACAGGATAAAAACTGAAGCTTTCTTT. Residues: CASSSEYRIKTEAFF.

The rearrangement joins TRBV11-2 to TRBJ2-7; weak D call: TRBD2 (5 bases). There are 13 residues in the CDR3. V was cut by 5 bases and J by 3 bases, with 11 bases left in between. In germline, CDR1 is SGHAT, CDR2 FQNNGV. This CDR3 reads CASSAGNFYEQYF. The CDR3 DNA follows: TGTGCCAGCAGCGCCGGGAACTTCTACGAGCAGTACTTC. Drawing the rest from reference TRBV11-2 and TRBJ2-7, the complete variable domain is EAGVAQSPRYKIIEKRQSVAFWCNPISGHATLYWYQQILGQGPKLLIQFQNNGVVDDSQLPKDRFSAERLKGVDSTLKIQPAKLEDSAVYLCASSAGNFYEQYFGPGTRLTVT.

This clone is medium-sized in the sample. The chain is built from TRBV18 and TRBJ2-1; 7 nucleotides match TRBD1. Trimming took 3 bases from V and 3 from J; bases not matched to a gene: 5. The CDR3 has 15 residues. The V gene's germline CDR1 is KGHSH and CDR2 LQKENI. CDR3 protein: CASSPGQFYYNEQFF. For the CDR3, the DNA is TGTGCCAGCTCACCGGGACAGTTCTACTACAATGAGCAGTTCTTC. The full variable domain, its missing parts supplied by reference TRBV18 and TRBJ2-1, is NAGVMQNPRHLVRRRGQEARLRCSPMKGHSHVYWYRQLPEEGLKFMVYLQKENIIDESGMPKERFSAEFPKEGPSILRIQQVVRGDSAAYFCASSPGQFYYNEQFFGPGTRLTVL.

The chain has TRBV2 and TRBJ1-6, with 7 nucleotides matching TRBD1. V lost 4 bases to trimming and J lost 8 bases; unmatched junction nucleotides: 8. CDR3 length: 15 residues. Germline CDR1 SNHLY, CDR2 FYNNEI. DNA of the CDR3: TGTGCCAGCAGTGGGGACAGCCTCTTGGATTCACCCCTCCACTTT. Its protein product is CASSGDSLLDSPLHF.

This clone has just one count. This chain links TRBV9 with TRBJ1-2; D is possibly TRBD1 (6 bases). The CDR3 is 14 amino acids. Germline V gene data show CDR1 as SGDLS and CDR2 as YYNGEE. V shed 5 bases and J shed 4 bases, with 15 bases lying between them. CDR3 sequence (DNA): TGTGCCAGCAGTCCGGGACAACATTTCTATGGCTACACCTTC. It codes for CASSPGQHFYGYTF.

This clone was detected only a few times. The chain is built from TRBV2 and TRBJ2-1; TRBD1 matches at 7 bases. Germline V gene sequence: CDR1 SNHLY, CDR2 FYNNEI. J gave up 6 bases and V 8 bases, and 13 bases lay outside the gene matches. CDR3 length: 15 amino acids. This chain's CDR3 is CASYRDRASVNEQFF. The CDR3 DNA reads TGTGCCAGCTATAGAGACAGGGCCTCTGTCAATGAGCAGTTCTTC. The complete variable domain, with remaining parts taken from reference TRBV2 and TRBJ2-1, reads EPEVTQTPSHQVTQMGQEVILRCVPISNHLYFYWYRQILGQKVEFLVSFYNNEISEKSEIFDDQFSVERPDGSNFTLKIRSTKLEDSAMYFCASYRDRASVNEQFFGPGTRLTVL.

V is TRBV5-1 and J is TRBJ2-3; possibly TRBD1 for D (7 bases). The V and J ends lost 3 bases and 0 bases respectively, with 11 bases between them. The CDR3 sequence is 15 residues long. The germline V gene encodes CDR1 SGHRS and CDR2 YFSETQ. CDR3 bases: TGCGCCAGCAGCTCCCAGGGGGGAAGCACAGATACGCAGTATTTT. Its protein is CASSSQGGSTDTQYF. Filled out from reference TRBV5-1 and TRBJ2-3, the complete variable domain reads KAGVTQTPRYLIKTRGQQVTLSCSPISGHRSVSWYQQTPGQGLQFLFEYFSETQRNKGNFPGRFSGRQFSNSRSEMNVSTLELGDSALYLCASSSQGGSTDTQYFGPGTRLTVL.

This chain joins TRBV2 and TRBJ1-4, with D uncertain. Per the germline V gene, CDR1 is SNHLY and CDR2 is FYNNEI. V gave up 0 bases and J gave up 8 bases, with 16 bases separating them. This CDR3 has 16 residues. CDR3 residues: CASSEAPPGVSEKLFF. Written as DNA, the CDR3 is TGTGCCAGCAGTGAAGCCCCACCCGGGGTTTCGGAAAAACTGTTTTTT.

The rearrangement uses TRBV7-9 and TRBJ2-7; 9 nucleotides agree with TRBD2. Germline assignment: CDR1 SEHNR and CDR2 FQNEAQ (reference sequence). V dropped 0 bases and J dropped 0; count of bases not matched to a gene: 3. This CDR3 contains 16 residues. The CDR3 loop is CASSLASGSFSYEQYF. The CDR3 DNA sequence: TGTGCCAGCAGCTTAGCTAGCGGGAGCTTCTCCTACGAGCAGTACTTC. The full variable domain, completed using reference TRBV7-9 and TRBJ2-7, is DTGVSQNPRHKITKRGQNVTFRCDPISEHNRLYWYRQTLGQGPEFLTYFQNEAQLEKSRLLSDRFSAERPKGSFSTLEIQRTEQGDSAMYLCASSLASGSFSYEQYFGPGTRLTVT.

This sequence joins TRBV2 and TRBJ1-4, with TRBD1 matching over 8 bases. This CDR3 region has 15 residues. Germline V gene lookup returns CDR1 SNHLY and CDR2 FYNNEI. Trimming cost V 8 bases and J 2 bases; bases outside gene matches: 7. This CDR3 is CASSRTGSTNEKLFF. The CDR3 coding sequence is TGTGCCAGCTCTCGGACAGGGTCTACTAATGAAAAACTGTTTTTT.

On this clone: The same CDR3 is also encoded by other DNA sequences in this sample. The rearrangement links TRBV5-1 to TRBJ1-2; D possibly corresponds to TRBD1 (6 bases). V was cut by 0 bases and J by 4 bases, with 10 bases left in between. This CDR3 comprises 14 residues. Germline values: CDR1 SGHRS, CDR2 YFSETQ. The CDR3 region is CASSLATGSYGYTF. The CDR3 coding sequence is TGCGCCAGCAGCTTGGCGACAGGTAGCTATGGCTACACCTTC.

The genes are TRBV3-1 (or the pseudogene TRBV3-2) and TRBJ2-1; 9 nucleotides line up with TRBD2. CDR1 and CDR2 (germline): LGHDT, YNNKEL (reference sequence). The CDR3 runs to 19 residues. V lost 3 bases and J lost 5; bases outside the gene matches: 17. Here the CDR3 reads CASSQTMAAGGRHHNEQFF. CDR3 bases: TGTGCCAGCAGCCAGACTATGGCAGCGGGGGGACGACACCACAATGAGCAGTTCTTC.

This clone occurred once. The rearrangement uses TRBV5-6 and TRBJ1-2, with 7 bases lining up with TRBD1. J lost 4 bases, V lost 0 bases, and 9 bases had no gene match. Germline V gene lookup returns CDR1 SGHDT and CDR2 YYEEEE. CDR3 length: 16 residues. The CDR3 DNA sequence: TGTGCCAGCAGCTTGGAGGGACAGTCAGGGACCTATGGCTACACCTTC. It yields the protein CASSLEGQSGTYGYTF.

J is TRBJ1-1 and V is TRBV30; 9 positions agree with TRBD1. Germline values: CDR1 GTSNPN, CDR2 SVGIG (reference sequence). J was trimmed by 5 bases and V by 2 bases; bases with no gene match: 18. The CDR3 extends over 18 amino acids. Here the CDR3 DNA reads TGTGCCTGGAGTTCCCTGGGGACAGGGCTACCTACGGGGACTGAAGCTTTCTTT. This sequence encodes CAWSSLGTGLPTGTEAFF.

A few counts support this clone. V usage is TRBV19 and J usage is TRBJ2-3; 8 bases are shared with TRBD1. The J segment lost 2 bases and the V segment lost 5 bases, leaving 6 bases of the junction unmatched. This CDR3 comprises 15 residues. Germline loops: CDR1 LNHDA, CDR2 SQIVND (reference sequence). Here the CDR3 reads CASSRNRGNTDTQYF. The CDR3, as DNA: TGTGCCAGTAGTCGTAACAGGGGGAACACAGATACGCAGTATTTT.

J is TRBJ1-2 and V is TRBV11-2; a weak D match, TRBD1 (6 bases). Trimming took 2 bases from V and 2 from J, leaving 18 bases between them. The CDR3 sequence is 17 residues long. Germline loops: CDR1 SGHAT, CDR2 FQNNGV. CDR3 bases: TGTGCCAGCAGCTTATCTATGGGGGCAGGCCGGAACTATGGCTACACCTTC. Amino acids: CASSLSMGAGRNYGYTF.

The V call is TRBV4-1, the J call TRBJ2-7; the match to TRBD1 covers 8 bases. Germline CDR1 reads MGHRA; CDR2 reads YSYEKL. V gave up 1 base and J gave up 3 bases; unmatched junction bases: 2. This CDR3 spans 14 amino acids. CDR3 residues: CASSQGQGFYEQYF. Here the CDR3 DNA reads TGCGCCAGCAGCCAAGGACAGGGGTTCTACGAGCAGTACTTC.

On this clone: The sample contains more than one DNA sequence encoding this CDR3. V is TRBV2 and J is TRBJ1-5; TRBD1 matches 7 bases. V dropped 4 bases and J dropped 2; count of bases not matched to a gene: 2. Germline V gives CDR1 SNHLY, CDR2 FYNNEI. The CDR3 runs to 14 residues. The CDR3 here is CASSGQGGNQPQHF. As DNA, the CDR3 is TGTGCCAGCAGTGGACAGGGCGGCAATCAGCCCCAGCATTTT.

The chain joins TRBV11-2 to TRBJ2-1, with 9 bases matching TRBD2. Germline V gene sequence: CDR1 SGHAT, CDR2 FQNNGV. The CDR3 spans 15 residues. Germline trimming cut 5 bases from V and 10 bases from J; bases unmatched to any gene: 12. CDR3 bases: TGTGCCAGCAGCCCCGGGGCGGGGGGGCGAGGCGAGCAGTTCTTC. Protein product: CASSPGAGGRGEQFF.

The chain recombines TRBV9 with TRBJ1-3, with D uncertain. V lost 0 bases, J lost 0 bases, and 7 bases lay in between. The length of the CDR3 is 15 residues. Germline CDR1 and CDR2: SGDLS and YYNGEE. CDR3: CASSVAAYSGNTIYF. Here the CDR3 DNA reads TGTGCCAGCAGCGTAGCTGCCTACTCTGGAAACACCATATATTTT. The full variable domain, its missing parts supplied by reference TRBV9 and TRBJ1-3, is DSGVTQTPKHLITATGQRVTLRCSPRSGDLSVYWYQQSLDQGLQFLIQYYNGEERAKGNILERFSAQQFPDLHSELNLSSLELGDSALYFCASSVAAYSGNTIYFGEGSWLTVV.

The chain combines TRBV5-1 with TRBJ1-4; 8 positions match TRBD1. Germline V CDR1 and CDR2: SGHRS, YFSETQ. V trimming: 0 bases; J trimming: 8 bases; junction bases outside the gene matches: 6. This CDR3 contains 15 residues. The CDR3 reads CASSLGGQGEEKLFF. The CDR3 DNA reads as TGCGCCAGCAGCTTGGGCGGACAGGGAGAGGAAAAACTGTTTTTT.

The chain employs TRBV3-1 (or the pseudogene TRBV3-2) and TRBJ1-1; a possible D gene is TRBD1 (5 bases). Trimming pared 1 base from V and 2 bases from J, leaving 8 bases between. CDR3 length: 14 amino acids. From germline, CDR1 is LGHDT and CDR2 YNNKEL (reference sequence). CDR3 DNA: TGTGCCAGCAGCCAAGTTCAGGGTAACACTGAAGCTTTCTTT. Translated: CASSQVQGNTEAFF.

The rearrangement links TRBV27 to TRBJ2-6; D is unresolved. The CDR3 extends over 16 amino acids. The germline gives CDR1 MNHEY, CDR2 SMNVEV (reference sequence). Trimming left V 4 bases short and J 4 bases short, with 14 bases between. CDR3 in DNA: TGTGCCAGCAGTTCCCTAATGAGGATGGGGGCCAACGTCCTGACTTTC. Translated: CASSSLMRMGANVLTF.

V and J are TRBV25-1 and TRBJ1-1; maybe TRBD1 (5 bases). Trimming removed 3 bases at V and 0 bases at J, with 17 bases between. The CDR3 contains 17 residues. CDR1 and CDR2 (germline): MGHDK, SYGVNS. CDR3: CASSDKSRWGMNTEAFF. The CDR3 region has the DNA TGTGCCAGCAGTGATAAATCGAGATGGGGCATGAACACTGAAGCTTTCTTT.

In its sample, this clone was seen a few times. The V call is TRBV30, the J call TRBJ2-1; 10 bases fit TRBD1. Per the germline V gene, CDR1 is GTSNPN and CDR2 is SVGIG (reference sequence). The junction had 13 bases not matched to a gene; V was cut back by 5 bases and J by 0 bases. This CDR3 has 18 amino acids. CDR3 nucleotides: TGTGCCTGGGCCATGGGACAGGGGCTAGCGGTCTCCTACAATGAGCAGTTCTTC. It encodes CAWAMGQGLAVSYNEQFF.

The chain uses TRBV7-8 and TRBJ1-5, with D possibly TRBD1 on 6 matching bases. CDR3 size: 13 residues. The V end lost 3 bases, the J end lost 7 bases, and 10 bases lay between the germline ends. Germline-derived CDR1 and CDR2 are SGHVS and FQNEAQ. DNA for the CDR3: TGTGCCAGCAGCTTCGATCAGGGGCAGCCCCAGCATTTT. Protein sequence: CASSFDQGQPQHF.

In its sample, this clone was seen once. The rearrangement joins TRBV13 to TRBJ2-5, with 7 bases fitting TRBD2. Germline V gene sequence: CDR1 PRHDT, CDR2 FYEKMQ (reference sequence). The CDR3 runs to 13 residues. V shed 5 bases, J shed 2 bases, and the junction held 2 bases outside the gene matches. CDR3 sequence (DNA): TGTGCCAGCAGCACGGGACTACAAGAGACCCAGTACTTC. Its protein is CASSTGLQETQYF.

The rearrangement joins TRBV11-3 to TRBJ1-1; 7 bases agree with TRBD1. Germline values: CDR1 SGHNT, CDR2 YENEEA. This CDR3 is 15 amino acids long. The V gene end was trimmed by 0 bases and the J gene end by 1 base; junction bases not matched to a gene: 2. The CDR3 nucleotides are TGTGCCAGCAGCTTAGACGGACAGGCGAACACTGAAGCTTTCTTT. Translated: CASSLDGQANTEAFF.

The V call is TRBV10-3, the J call TRBJ2-3; TRBD2 matches 8 bases. The CDR3 runs 15 residues. Germline values: CDR1 ENHRY, CDR2 SYGVKD. Trimming cost V 6 bases and J 4 bases; bases outside gene matches: 9. CDR3 DNA sequence: TGTGCCATCAGGGGGACTAGGGATTCCCCAGATACGCAGTATTTT. Its translation: CAIRGTRDSPDTQYF.